What follows describes a single T cell receptor beta chain. This clone was detected only once. Its antigen specificity is not known. Base qualities are missing; no much larger clone stands one base away. The library was built by means of the immunoSEQ multiplex PCR assay. TCRdb's version of the immuneACCESS table is confined to in-frame rearrangements and falls short of the full clone set. An unresolved V gene accounts for under half of the shortfall where checked; the remainder is of unknown origin. This sample lists approximately 80,000 clones; roughly 74% were detected once. The leading ten clones occupy over 9% of the sample. The sample comes from a study of radiotherapy plus CTLA-4 blockade in lung cancer (dated by TCRdb to between 2017 and 2018). Turning to the overall study: Among enrolled patients, 15% to 20% had an objective response and about 30% reached disease control.

On the study overall, not on this receptor specifically: After treatment with radiotherapy and ipilimumab, TCR clones that came from tumors expanded in the peripheral blood. Early dynamic changes in blood T cell clones, together with increased serum interferon-beta after radiation, were reported as the strongest predictors of response.

Focal radiation therapy combined with CTLA-4 blockade (ipilimumab) was tested in patients with chemo-refractory metastatic non-small-cell lung cancer. Trimming removed 7 bases from V and 0 bases from J, leaving 9 bases between the germline ends. From its cysteine to its phenylalanine, the CDR3 spans 14 amino acids. The only DNA kept is the CDR3, 42 bases in frame from the first base. Via the germline V gene, CDR1 is SGHAT and CDR2 FQNNGV. The TCR sequence derives from a human donor with non-small cell lung cancer whose response to radiotherapy plus ipilimumab could not be evaluated. Specimen: peripheral blood, collected from a patient treated with radiotherapy plus ipilimumab. This sequence uses TRBV11-2 and TRBJ2-2; the D gene cannot be named for sure. CDR3 sequence: CASTGQTNTGELFF. In nucleotide form, the sequence is TGTGCCAGCACTGGGCAAACGAACACCGGGGAGCTGTTTTTT.